These 20 T cell receptor beta chains originate from one sample sequenced in a study of vaccination effects on CD4 cells after COVID-19. Sequencing in the ViraFEST assay came after antigen-specific CD4+ T cells had been expanded with viral peptide pools, which were used to stimulate PBMC. With roughly nine days of culture completed, CD4+ T cells were isolated. Vaccine recipients lacked prior SARS-CoV-2 infection and had negative nucleocapsid antibodies. These receptors' targets are unknown. Generated by immunoSEQ multiplex PCR, the TCRdb table keeps only in-frame clones and is missing some. The sample comprises 67,000 or so clones, approximately 79% of which are singletons, and approximately 4.3% rests with the top ten. The sample consisted of CD4+ T cells from PBMCs cultured with HCoV-OC43 spike peptides, taken before COVID-19 vaccination. The sample's subset: HCoV-OC43 spike overlapping peptide pool stimulation. These receptors were taken from a human donor who received a COVID-19 vaccine.

This clone was detected only a few times. CDR3 DNA sequence: TGCAGTGCCTATGGCTACACCTTC. Protein product: CSAYGYTF. This chain connects TRBV20-1 to TRBJ1-2; D is unclear. This CDR3 region has 8 residues. Germline V gene sequence: CDR1 DFQATT, CDR2 SNEGSKA (reference sequence). Between the trimmed V and J ends, which lost 6 bases and 4 bases, there was a span of 0 bases.

The sample holds a few counts of this clone. J is TRBJ2-2 and V is TRBV5-4, with 10 bases fitting TRBD2. J gave up 4 bases and V 4 bases, and 7 bases lay outside the gene matches. Germline V gene sequence: CDR1 SGHNT, CDR2 YYREEE (reference sequence). This CDR3 spans 16 amino acids. The CDR3 reads CASSPIAGGGTGELFF. Here the CDR3 DNA reads TGTGCCAGCAGCCCGATAGCGGGGGGCGGCACCGGGGAGCTGTTTTTT.

The chain combines TRBV7-9 with TRBJ2-1; D might be TRBD1 or TRBD2, each matching 7 bases. In germline, CDR1 is SEHNR, CDR2 FQNEAQ (reference sequence). V gave up 5 bases and J gave up 2 bases, with 10 bases separating them. This CDR3 has 14 amino acids. CDR3 sequence reads: CASSQGGPYNEQFF. The DNA of the CDR3 is TGTGCCAGCAGCCAGGGGGGGCCCTACAATGAGCAGTTCTTC.

This clone was recorded a few times. The chain has TRBV6-6 and TRBJ1-2; D unresolved. Germline V lookup: CDR1 MNHNY, CDR2 SVGAGI (reference sequence). The V gene lost 8 bases and the J gene lost 0 bases, with 16 bases spanning the gap. The length of the CDR3 is 15 residues. CDR3: CASVLVSGANYGYTF. The CDR3, as DNA: TGTGCCAGCGTGTTGGTCTCCGGAGCTAACTATGGCTACACCTTC.

V is TRBV6-4 and J is TRBJ2-5, with 11 nucleotides matching TRBD2. V shed 6 bases, J shed 5 bases, and the junction held 8 bases outside the gene matches. Germline CDR1 MRHNA, CDR2 SNTAGT. CDR3 length: 15 amino acids. CDR3 loop: CASRPTGTSGETQYF. CDR3 bases: TGTGCCAGCAGGCCGACCGGGACTAGCGGCGAGACCCAGTACTTC.

This chain uses TRBV28 with TRBJ2-5, with TRBD1 identical over 10 bases. The CDR3 runs 15 residues. V lost 7 bases to trimming and J lost 5 bases; unmatched junction nucleotides: 10. Germline CDR1 is MDHEN and CDR2 is SYDVKM. CDR3 region: CASIRDRGGLETQYF. The CDR3 DNA is TGTGCCAGCATTCGGGACAGGGGTGGTTTGGAGACCCAGTACTTC. Combining the CDR3 with reference TRBV28 and TRBJ2-5 gives the whole variable domain DVKVTQSSRYLVKRTGEKVFLECVQDMDHENMFWYRQDPGLGLRLIYFSYDVKMKEKGDIPEGYSVSREKKERFSLILESASTNQTSMYLCASIRDRGGLETQYFGPGTRLLVL.

This clone was found a few times. The chain has TRBV5-1 and TRBJ2-2, with TRBD1 matching over 7 bases. Germline CDR1 SGHRS, CDR2 YFSETQ. The CDR3 consists of 17 residues. The V and J ends lost 1 base and 2 bases, in that order; junction bases with no gene match: 8. CDR3 sequence (DNA): TGCGCCAGCAGCTTGCGGTCAGGGACAGCTAACACCGGGGAGCTGTTTTTT. Translating it yields CASSLRSGTANTGELFF.

This clone was observed a handful of times. The chain carries TRBV19 and TRBJ1-5, with D possibly matching TRBD1 (5 bases). CDR3 size: 13 residues. Germline lookup yields CDR1 LNHDA and CDR2 SQIVND (reference sequence). Trimming took 1 base from V and 7 from J, leaving 8 bases between them. CDR3 in amino acids: CASSIVGRQPQHF. The CDR3 DNA follows: TGTGCCAGTAGTATAGTGGGACGCCAGCCCCAGCATTTT.

The chain links TRBV19 to TRBJ2-3; 8 nucleotides align to TRBD1. V shed 3 bases, J shed 5 bases, and the junction held 7 bases outside the gene matches. The CDR3 loop spans 15 amino acids. Germline CDR1 and CDR2: LNHDA and SQIVND (reference sequence). The DNA of the CDR3 is TGTGCCAGTAGTATCAGGGGGCGTAGGGAAGATACGCAGTATTTT. The encoded protein is CASSIRGRREDTQYF.

This chain connects TRBV10-3 to TRBJ2-2, with a weak D call TRBD2 (5 bases). Germline V gene data show CDR1 as ENHRY and CDR2 as SYGVKD. This CDR3 has 16 amino acids. V was trimmed by 2 bases and J by 0 bases, leaving 10 bases between them. The CDR3 here is CAISELGLPNTGELFF. CDR3 in DNA: TGTGCCATCAGTGAGCTAGGACTTCCGAACACCGGGGAGCTGTTTTTT.

The rearrangement uses TRBV6-5 and TRBJ1-4; 7 bases map to TRBD1. The CDR3 totals 15 residues. With 6 bases clipped from V and 5 bases from J, the junction kept 9 bases outside the gene matches. Germline CDR1 and CDR2: MNHEY and SVGAGI. The CDR3 sequence is CASSHDRAINEKLFF. CDR3 nucleotides: TGTGCCAGCAGCCACGACAGGGCTATAAATGAAAAACTGTTTTTT.

The chain uses TRBV28 and TRBJ1-3; D gene ambiguous. Germline V gives CDR1 MDHEN, CDR2 SYDVKM. The CDR3 runs 14 residues. Between the trimmed V and J ends, which lost 4 bases and 2 bases, there was a span of 9 bases. Here the CDR3 DNA reads TGTGCCAGCAGTTCATACGCCCCTGGAAACACCATATATTTT. It yields the protein CASSSYAPGNTIYF. The entire variable domain, with the rest obtained from reference TRBV28 and TRBJ1-3, is as follows: DVKVTQSSRYLVKRTGEKVFLECVQDMDHENMFWYRQDPGLGLRLIYFSYDVKMKEKGDIPEGYSVSREKKERFSLILESASTNQTSMYLCASSSYAPGNTIYFGEGSWLTVV.

The rearrangement uses TRBV5-4 and TRBJ2-5; 11 bases are a match to TRBD2. V shed 4 bases and J 4 bases; nucleotides not matched to a gene: 9. The CDR3 covers 16 residues. Germline V gene lookup returns CDR1 SGHNT and CDR2 YYREEE (reference sequence). The CDR3 DNA reads TGTGCCAGCAGCACCGCTAGCGGGGGGCGGGGAGAGACCCAGTACTTC. Protein product: CASSTASGGRGETQYF.

The chain has TRBV6-5 and TRBJ1-2; a possible D gene is TRBD1 (5 bases). This CDR3 has 14 residues. The V gene lost 3 bases and the J gene lost 5 bases, with 13 bases spanning the gap. Germline V gene sequence: CDR1 MNHEY, CDR2 SVGAGI. CDR3 region: CASSYGGGRYGYTF. The CDR3 DNA sequence: TGTGCCAGCAGTTATGGGGGGGGTAGATATGGCTACACCTTC.

The gene calls are TRBV5-5 and TRBJ2-7; possibly TRBD1 for D (7 bases). Germline CDR1 reads SGHKS; CDR2 reads YYEKEE (reference sequence). Trimming removed 0 bases from V and 3 bases from J, with 10 bases in between. This CDR3 has 14 residues. For the CDR3, the DNA is TGTGCCAGCAGCTTGGTTCAGGGGGGCTACGAGCAGTACGTC. This codes for CASSLVQGGYEQYV.

V usage is TRBV14 and J usage is TRBJ2-3; D is possibly TRBD1 (6 bases). Germline lookup yields CDR1 SGHDN and CDR2 FVKESK. The V gene lost 0 bases and the J gene lost 0 bases, with 16 bases spanning the gap. This CDR3 region has 18 residues. DNA of the CDR3: TGTGCCAGCAGCCAAGATCAGGGGCGGGTCTTGAGCACAGATACGCAGTATTTT. Protein product: CASSQDQGRVLSTDTQYF. The whole variable domain, remainder taken from reference TRBV14 and TRBJ2-3, is EAGVTQFPSHSVIEKGQTVTLRCDPISGHDNLYWYRRVMGKEIKFLLHFVKESKQDESGMPNNRFLAERTGGTYSTLKVQPAELEDSGVYFCASSQDQGRVLSTDTQYFGPGTRLTVL.

The chain has TRBV6-1 and TRBJ2-7; maybe TRBD1 (5 bases). The CDR3 is made up of 17 amino acids. Germline V gene lookup returns CDR1 MNHNS and CDR2 SASEGT. Trimming took 2 bases from V and 6 from J, leaving 23 bases between them. This CDR3 reads CASSESFSHLDRGEQYV. The CDR3 coding sequence is TGTGCCAGCAGTGAATCGTTCAGTCATCTTGATAGGGGCGAGCAGTACGTC.

This clone was seen repeatedly, ten times or more. This chain connects TRBV4-1 to TRBJ1-1, with D perhaps matching TRBD1 (5 bases). With 0 bases removed from V and 3 bases from J, the gap between germline ends came to 11 bases. Looked up from germline, CDR1 is MGHRA and CDR2 is YSYEKL. The CDR3 contains 15 residues. The DNA of the CDR3 is TGCGCCAGCAGCCAAGAGACCACAGGAGACACTGAAGCTTTCTTT. Protein: CASSQETTGDTEAFF.

In DNA form, the CDR3 reads TGCGCCAGCAGCCCGGAAGAAGGGAGTCAGCCCCAGCATTTT. Translation: CASSPEEGSQPQHF. The chain combines TRBV5-1 with TRBJ1-5; the D is unclear. V was trimmed by 4 bases and J by 6 bases, leaving 14 bases between them. The CDR3 has 14 amino acids. The germline V gene encodes CDR1 SGHRS and CDR2 YFSETQ. The full variable domain, in which reference TRBV5-1 and TRBJ1-5 provide the parts outside the CDR3, is KAGVTQTPRYLIKTRGQQVTLSCSPISGHRSVSWYQQTPGQGLQFLFEYFSETQRNKGNFPGRFSGRQFSNSRSEMNVSTLELGDSALYLCASSPEEGSQPQHFGDGTRLSIL.

This chain uses TRBV28 with TRBJ2-3, with D possibly matching TRBD2 (6 bases). Per the germline V gene, CDR1 is MDHEN and CDR2 is SYDVKM. The germline V and J ends were trimmed by 3 bases and 0 bases, with 7 bases remaining between them. This CDR3 is built from 14 residues. Written as DNA, the CDR3 is TGTGCCAGCAGTTTTCGGGGGAGCACAGATACGCAGTATTTT. Protein: CASSFRGSTDTQYF.